This T cell receptor (beta chain) was documented in a study of blood T cell repertoires in COVID-19. Patients of the Seattle cohort, enrolled during active infection, were followed longitudinally. Here immunoSEQ multiplex PCR was the method, and the copy in TCRdb shows in-frame clones only, minus some. The sample has 300,000 to 450,000 clones; roughly 90% are singletons. J was trimmed by 5 bases and V by 2 bases; bases with no gene match: 8. Germline values: CDR1 SEHNR, CDR2 FQNEAQ (reference sequence). The CDR3 has 16 amino acids. Sequencing was performed on peripheral blood. This clonotype was obtained from a woman aged 30 to 39 with COVID-19, enrolled during active disease. This rearrangement joins TRBV7-9 to TRBJ2-1; 8 positions agree with TRBD2. The CDR3 loop reads CASSLFLAGGHNEQFF. CDR3 sequence (DNA): TGTGCCAGCAGCTTATTTCTAGCGGGCGGGCACAATGAGCAGTTCTTC.